What follows is one TCR beta chain and its context. The target of this receptor is not known. No base qualities exist here, and no much larger clone lies one base off it. This sample is drawn from a study of blood T cells in healthy people across ages (dated by TCRdb to between 2015 and 2017). For the wider study: Template switching captured roughly one uniquely barcoded TCR beta cDNA molecule per two T cells in model experiments. Age-related changes in TCR beta repertoire diversity were measured in the study by deep sequencing normalized with unique cDNA molecular identifiers. Donors were grouped into four age groups: young (average about 15 years), middle-aged (approximately 41), aged (over 55) and long-lived (about 89). To avoid experimental bias, donors of different ages were distributed randomly across sequencing lanes. For two donors (one aged 18 to 29 and one aged 80 or older), the study analyzed two additional independent replicas of 1 million unique cDNA reads from the same blood draw.

The protocol used for the library was 5' RACE. The instrument given in TCRdb is Illumina HiSeq 2500. A second roughly 6 to 12 cycle PCR used a sample-barcoded 5' primer and a J-beta primer mix. A template-switch 5' adaptor carrying 12 random nucleotides introduced a unique molecular identifier onto each TCR beta cDNA molecule. Each sample yielded at least 3 million CDR3-containing paired-end reads. First-strand cDNA was synthesized from all RNA with the Mint cDNA synthesis kit, primed by a TRBC-specific oligonucleotide. All cDNA was treated with uracil-DNA glycosylase and then went through a first 18-cycle PCR with the universal primers M1SS and BC2_uni_R. The source study handled its data this way. For normalization, 1 million high-quality reads were randomly selected from each sample, with every read carrying a distinct molecular identifier. Instead of being binned into consensus sequences, reads with shared molecular identifiers were discarded. MiTCR, run with a Q25 quality threshold and the strictest error-elimination algorithm, handled CDR3 identification, clonotype clustering and error correction. Lower-bound total TCR beta diversity was estimated with a nonparametric unseen species model using Euler transformation. The public reads were run again by TCRdb, first through fastp at Q25 and then through MiXCR, and only productive beta chains were kept. Here each entry gathers all rows of one CDR3 protein and keeps the most common genes and DNA. TCRdb, not the authors, supplied the V and J calls. This sample lists some 1.5 million distinct CDR3 sequences; roughly 28% were detected once. The ten most abundant clones make up about 7.7% of the sample.

Findings and caveats that apply to the study as a whole: Observed TCR beta diversity per million T cells fell roughly linearly with age, and a significant reduction was already apparent by age about 43. A strong correlation was found between observed TCR beta diversity and the percentage of naive T cells measured by flow cytometry. The CMV infection status of donors was not known, potentially confounding age-related changes in expanded clonotypes. Compared with the aged group, the long-lived group had more naive CD4+ T cells, fewer expanded clones and increased TCR diversity, suggesting age selection. Total diversity estimates from one million sequenced T cells were considered lower bounds and underestimates. Because profiling used bulk unsorted PBMCs, naive and antigen-experienced compartments could not be compared conclusively.

The germline V gene specifies SGHRS as CDR1 and YFSETQ as CDR2. V and J lose 4 bases and 3 bases, and a span of 13 bases separates them. Taken from cysteine to phenylalanine, the CDR3 has 14 residues. The DNA shown is the 42-base CDR3, in frame from base 1. Systemically healthy Caucasian individuals from Russia, 35 to 50 in total and aged about 6 to 95 years, were included as donors. About 10 milliliters of peripheral blood were collected from each donor into EDTA-treated Vacutainer tubes. Ficoll-Paque density-gradient centrifugation was used to isolate PBMCs, with at least 6 million per sample. Total RNA, at least 5 micrograms per sample, was extracted from PBMCs with Trizol reagent. The percentages of naive CD45RAhigh/CD27high T cells were determined by flow cytometry on a PBMC aliquot from every donor.

The sample consisted of blood. Recombination connected TRBV5-1 to TRBJ2-5; the D gene is possibly TRBD2, with 6 bases matching. The receptor's source is a woman between 25 and 40 years old in good health. The CDR3 region has the sequence CASSNDGGEETQYF. The nucleotide sequence is given as TGCGCCAGCAGCAACGACGGCGGGGAAGAGACCCAGTACTTC. The full variable domain, completed from the reference TRBV5-1 and TRBJ2-5 proteins outside the CDR3, reads KAGVTQTPRYLIKTRGQQVTLSCSPISGHRSVSWYQQTPGQGLQFLFEYFSETQRNKGNFPGRFSGRQFSNSRSEMNVSTLELGDSALYLCASSNDGGEETQYFGPGTRLLVL.